Each of the 24 T cell receptor beta chains below was sequenced from the same sample in a study of blood T cells in healthy people across ages. Through a sample-barcoded 5' primer and a J-beta primer mix, a second PCR was run for roughly 7 to 12 cycles. TCRdb processed the 5' RACE reads anew with MiXCR; each CDR3 protein has one entry. In the table there are approximately 490,000 distinct CDR3 sequences, 24% of which are singletons. The sample was also linked to a second study, of T cells of mothers and their children.

Sample: blood. Receptors originate from a boy younger than 18 in good health.

This chain connects TRBV5-1 to TRBJ2-3, with D tentatively TRBD1 (5 bases). The CDR3 length is 13 residues. V shed 5 bases and J shed 5 bases, with 12 bases lying between them. Looked up from germline, CDR1 is SGHRS and CDR2 is YFSETQ. The CDR3 here is CASSQGAEDTQYF. The CDR3 DNA follows: TGCGCCAGCAGTCAAGGGGCCGAAGATACGCAGTATTTT.

In its sample, this clonotype was seen a few times. The chain has TRBV6-5 and TRBJ2-7, with a tentative D call TRBD1 (5 bases). Germline V gene lookup returns CDR1 MNHEY and CDR2 SVGAGI. V was cut by 4 bases and J by 3 bases, with 13 bases left in between. The CDR3 runs to 14 residues. The CDR3 sequence is CASSSLDSYYEQYF. The CDR3 DNA is TGTGCCAGCAGTTCTCTAGACAGTTACTACGAGCAGTACTTC.

This clonotype was detected a few times. This sequence joins TRBV29-1 and TRBJ2-2; 9 nucleotides align to TRBD1. This CDR3 contains 14 residues. CDR1 and CDR2 from the germline V gene are SQVTM and ANQGSEA. V was pared by 5 bases and J by 0 bases, with 1 base of the junction left unmatched. The CDR3 DNA reads TGCAGCGTTACAGGGGGCTCGAACACCGGGGAGCTGTTTTTT. It encodes CSVTGGSNTGELFF.

This chain uses TRBV5-6 with TRBJ1-1; 8 bases are shared with TRBD1. CDR1 and CDR2 (germline): SGHDT, YYEEEE. V gave up 4 bases and J gave up 4 bases; unmatched junction bases: 9. There are 15 residues in the CDR3. The CDR3 region has the DNA TGTGCCAGCAGCCCGACTTCCGGGACAGGCACTGAAGCTTTCTTT. Protein sequence: CASSPTSGTGTEAFF.

The chain carries TRBV4-1 and TRBJ2-3, with 7 bases fitting TRBD1. This CDR3 has 17 amino acids. The V segment lost 3 bases and the J segment 4 bases; nucleotides outside the gene matches: 13. In germline, CDR1 is MGHRA, CDR2 YSYEKL. CDR3 in amino acids: CASSQDVQGTRSDTQYF. The CDR3 nucleotides are TGCGCCAGCAGCCAGGACGTACAGGGGACCCGATCAGATACGCAGTATTTT.

This clonotype was counted between two and nine times. This chain joins TRBV7-2 and TRBJ2-7; weak D call: TRBD2 (6 bases). Trimming took off 0 bases at V and 2 bases at J, with 17 bases between the two ends. Germline V gene sequence: CDR1 SGHTA, CDR2 FQGNSA. The CDR3 sequence is 17 residues long. CDR3 residues: CASSLARIQGGAYEQYF. For the CDR3, the DNA is TGTGCCAGCAGCTTAGCACGAATTCAGGGAGGTGCCTACGAGCAGTACTTC. The complete variable domain, with remaining parts taken from reference TRBV7-2 and TRBJ2-7, reads GAGVSQSPSNKVTEKGKDVELRCDPISGHTALYWYRQSLGQGLEFLIYFQGNSAPDKSGLPSDRFSAERTGGSVSTLTIQRTQQEDSAVYLCASSLARIQGGAYEQYFGPGTRLTVT.

The genes are TRBV7-9 and TRBJ2-5; D might be TRBD1 (6 bases). The CDR3 runs to 12 residues. CDR1 and CDR2 from the germline V gene are SEHNR and FQNEAQ (reference sequence). Trimming pared 8 bases from V and 0 bases from J, leaving 7 bases between. DNA for the CDR3: TGTGCCAGCCACAGGGACCAAGAGACCCAGTACTTC. It translates to CASHRDQETQYF.

This clonotype has just a few counts. The V gene is TRBV2, the J gene TRBJ2-5; maybe TRBD2 (5 bases). CDR3 length: 14 amino acids. Trimming took off 3 bases at V and 2 bases at J, with 10 bases between the two ends. The germline gives CDR1 SNHLY, CDR2 FYNNEI. This CDR3 reads CASSDLSGQETQYF. The CDR3 DNA reads as TGTGCCAGCAGTGATCTTTCGGGGCAAGAGACCCAGTACTTC.

This clonotype was seen many times. The rearrangement joins TRBV3-1 to TRBJ2-5; 7 bases match TRBD2. CDR1 is LGHDT and CDR2 is YNNKEL in the germline V gene (reference sequence). The CDR3 is 16 residues long. Unmatched junction bases numbered 8, after V lost 1 base and J lost 3 bases. This CDR3 reads CASSQGGRGLEETQYF. The CDR3 DNA sequence: TGTGCCAGCAGCCAAGGAGGGAGGGGCCTAGAAGAGACCCAGTACTTC.

This clonotype came up a few times. The chain joins TRBV7-9 to TRBJ2-7; 10 bases align to TRBD2. The CDR3 runs to 15 residues. Germline V gives CDR1 SEHNR, CDR2 FQNEAQ (reference sequence). Germline trimming cut 5 bases from V and 7 bases from J; bases unmatched to any gene: 11. CDR3 in amino acids: CASSAPGLAKSEQYF. CDR3 nucleotides: TGTGCCAGCAGCGCGCCGGGACTAGCGAAATCTGAGCAGTACTTC.

The chain links TRBV5-1 to TRBJ2-1; TRBD2 agrees at 8 bases. This CDR3 is 13 amino acids long. CDR1 and CDR2 (germline): SGHRS, YFSETQ. J was trimmed by 7 bases and V by 5 bases; bases with no gene match: 5. The CDR3 spells CASRGREGNEQFF. In DNA form, the CDR3 reads TGCGCCAGCAGAGGTCGGGAGGGTAATGAGCAGTTCTTC.

This clonotype turned up a few times. The chain is built from TRBV7-8 and TRBJ2-1; no firm D call. Germline V gives CDR1 SGHVS, CDR2 FQNEAQ. V shed 11 bases and J shed 4 bases, with 12 bases lying between them. The CDR3 extends over 12 amino acids. The CDR3 is CASKSAYNEQFF. As DNA, the CDR3 is TGTGCCTCAAAGTCGGCGTACAATGAGCAGTTCTTC.

This clonotype was observed a few times. The DNA for the CDR3 is TGCGCCAGCAGCTTGGCCGTGCGGGGCCCGAATGAAAAACTGTTTTTT. It codes for CASSLAVRGPNEKLFF. This chain connects TRBV5-1 to TRBJ1-4, with TRBD1 as a possible D gene (5 bases). Per germline, CDR1 SGHRS and CDR2 YFSETQ. V dropped 0 bases and J dropped 5 bases, with 14 bases sitting between them. The CDR3 covers 16 residues.

The V call is TRBV4-3, the J call TRBJ1-1; 9 bases fit TRBD1. This CDR3 comprises 15 residues. Germline CDR1 and CDR2: LGHNA and YSLEER. Trimming cost V 2 bases and J 3 bases; bases outside gene matches: 4. The CDR3 DNA reads TGCGCCAGCAGCCAACCCGGGACAGGGTACACTGAAGCTTTCTTT. Protein sequence: CASSQPGTGYTEAFF.

This sequence joins TRBV12-3 or TRBV12-4 and TRBJ1-2; D perhaps matches TRBD1 (5 bases). V dropped 3 bases and J dropped 3 bases, with 14 bases sitting between them. This CDR3 comprises 15 residues. In nucleotides, the CDR3 is TGTGCCAGCAGTTTGGGGCAGGGCGGCCACTATGGCTACACCTTC. It encodes CASSLGQGGHYGYTF.

CDR3 bases: TGTGCCACTCGGGGACTAGCGGGTTACAATGAGCAGTTCTTC. Translation: CATRGLAGYNEQFF. The gene calls are TRBV27 and TRBJ2-1; TRBD2 matches at 12 bases. With 10 bases clipped from V and 4 bases from J, the junction kept 5 bases outside the gene matches. CDR1 and CDR2 (germline): MNHEY, SMNVEV (reference sequence). The CDR3 is 14 residues long.

This chain links TRBV29-1 with TRBJ2-2; D unresolved. The CDR3 spans 13 residues. Trimming took 6 bases from V and 1 from J, leaving 9 bases between them. In germline, CDR1 is SQVTM, CDR2 ANQGSEA. CDR3 residues: CSVTDGNTGELFF. For the CDR3, the DNA is TGCAGCGTCACGGACGGGAACACCGGGGAGCTGTTTTTT.

This clonotype appeared once. J is TRBJ2-5 and V is TRBV20-1, with 9 bases identical to TRBD2. This CDR3 is 15 amino acids long. The J segment lost 2 bases and the V segment lost 3 bases, leaving 7 bases of the junction unmatched. Germline V gene data show CDR1 as DFQATT and CDR2 as SNEGSKA (reference sequence). CDR3 nucleotides: TGCAGTGCTAGTGGGCTCGCGGGGGGGCAAGAGACCCAGTACTTC. It translates to CSASGLAGGQETQYF.

This clonotype was picked up one time. The chain combines TRBV28 with TRBJ1-1; D not certain. This CDR3 is 15 amino acids long. Per germline, CDR1 MDHEN and CDR2 SYDVKM. Trimming cost V 3 bases and J 1 base, with 12 bases left between them. The CDR3 sequence: CASSFQARRNTEAFF. The CDR3 region has the DNA TGTGCCAGCAGTTTTCAAGCCAGGAGGAACACTGAAGCTTTCTTT.

This rearrangement joins TRBV9 to TRBJ1-2, with 8 bases lining up with TRBD1. The germline gives CDR1 SGDLS, CDR2 YYNGEE. V was pared by 0 bases and J by 6 bases, with 7 bases of the junction left unmatched. This CDR3 region has 15 residues. The CDR3 here is CASSVARTGRDGYTF. In DNA form, the CDR3 reads TGTGCCAGCAGCGTAGCTAGGACAGGGAGAGATGGCTACACCTTC.

J is TRBJ1-2 and V is TRBV2, with TRBD1 matching over 9 bases. The CDR3 runs to 15 residues. The ends lost 6 bases at V and 3 bases at J; junction bases unmatched: 8. The germline V gene encodes CDR1 SNHLY and CDR2 FYNNEI. The CDR3 region has the DNA TGTGCCAGCAGCCCAACTCGACAGGGGGACTATGGCTACACCTTC. Its translation is CASSPTRQGDYGYTF.

The chain combines TRBV7-2 with TRBJ2-1, with 14 nucleotides matching TRBD2. The J call could be wrong; TRBJ2-7 is a better fit for the DNA end. The germline gives CDR1 SGHTA, CDR2 FQGNSA. This CDR3 has 14 amino acids. This CDR3 is CASSGTSGGVEQYF. CDR3 coding DNA: TGTGCCAGCAGCGGGACTAGCGGGGGTGTTGAGCAGTACTTC.

This clonotype appeared a few times. CDR3 DNA sequence: TGCGCCAGCAGCCAAGATTCTGGGCAGGGGAAAGTCTACGAGCAGTACTTC. This gives the protein CASSQDSGQGKVYEQYF. This rearrangement joins TRBV4-1 to TRBJ2-5, with D possibly being TRBD1 (6 bases). The assigned J gene may be wrong: the sequence end matches TRBJ2-7 better. The CDR3 sequence is 17 residues long. Germline CDR1 reads MGHRA; CDR2 reads YSYEKL.

The rearrangement joins TRBV28 to TRBJ2-7; 8 bases line up with TRBD1. Losses at the gene ends were 5 bases for V and 1 base for J; bases not matched to a gene: 7. Germline CDR1 reads MDHEN; CDR2 reads SYDVKM. The CDR3 is 15 amino acids. CDR3 nucleotides: TGTGCCAGCAGTCCGGCCCGACAGGGGTCCTACGAGCAGTACTTC. Amino acids: CASSPARQGSYEQYF.